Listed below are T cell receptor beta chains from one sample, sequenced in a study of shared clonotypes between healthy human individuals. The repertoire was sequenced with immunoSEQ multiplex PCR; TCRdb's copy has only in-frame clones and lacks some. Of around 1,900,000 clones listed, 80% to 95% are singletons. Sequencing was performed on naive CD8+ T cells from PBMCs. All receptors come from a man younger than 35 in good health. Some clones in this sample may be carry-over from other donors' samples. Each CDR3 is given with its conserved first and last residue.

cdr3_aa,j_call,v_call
CASSVDGETQYF,TRBJ2-5,TRBV9
CASSLDRGREQPQHF,TRBJ1-5,TRBV19
CASSYMEDGYTF,TRBJ1-2,TRBV6-6
CASSPPITGKAFF,TRBJ1-1,TRBV7-3
CASSPPSGAYNEQFF,TRBJ2-1,TRBV18
CASRGQSFSGNTIYF,TRBJ1-3,TRBV6-5
CASSLDPGPTTNEKLFF,TRBJ1-4,TRBV11-2
CASSSPDYEQYF,TRBJ2-7,TRBV5-1
CASSFDENTIYF,TRBJ1-3,TRBV11-2
CASSPPGTGPYEQYF,TRBJ2-7,TRBV13
CASSPNNQPQHF,TRBJ1-5,TRBV6-6
CASGVSGRDYNEQFF,TRBJ2-1,TRBV5-1
CASSYADRDYGYTF,TRBJ1-2,TRBV6-5
CASSLGGTPYNEQFF,TRBJ2-1,TRBV7-6
CASSPGDRAGAEAFF,TRBJ1-1,TRBV27
CASRTGLAVIYEQYF,TRBJ2-7,TRBV6-5
CASREYSNQPQHF,TRBJ1-5,TRBV27
CASSLEAGETEAFF,TRBJ1-1,TRBV5-1
CASSLIPGQAPNYGYTF,TRBJ1-2,TRBV5-6
CASSLWARAGDSNQPQHF,TRBJ1-5,TRBV27
CASSERRGAVGGDTEAFF,TRBJ1-1,TRBV25-1
CASKSRGNTGELFF,TRBJ2-2,TRBV11-3
CASSLSPGQPQHF,TRBJ1-5,TRBV5-1
CASSSRELGNTIYF,TRBJ1-3,TRBV7-8
CASSSMGEEAFF,TRBJ1-1,TRBV11-2
CASSPTGVYGYTF,TRBJ1-2,TRBV5-6
CASSYLAGHGLDTQYF,TRBJ2-3,TRBV7-7
CASSVPGENTQYF,TRBJ2-3,TRBV11-3
CASSQEGRASYGYTF,TRBJ1-2,TRBV4-1
CASSVGAGAKTDTQYF,TRBJ2-3,TRBV9
CASSLPRGVPNTGELFF,TRBJ2-2,TRBV7-8
CASSYRAGATTGELFF,TRBJ2-2,TRBV27
CAWWDGGMNTEAFF,TRBJ1-1,TRBV30
CASSLAPGTEAFF,TRBJ1-1,TRBV7-9
CASSSWGSSYEQYF,TRBJ2-7,TRBV19
CASHARAGKTEAFF,TRBJ1-1,TRBV2
CASSAPRTDTQYF,TRBJ2-3,TRBV9
CASTIRRGSSYNEQFF,TRBJ2-1,TRBV13
CAISDRDLGVATGELFF,TRBJ2-2,TRBV10-3
CASSIPRQTSYNEQFF,TRBJ2-1,TRBV19
CASSEAASSELYGYTF,TRBJ1-2,TRBV2
CASSHTVAATEAFF,TRBJ1-1,TRBV28
CASSPRDPTPLNYGYTF,TRBJ1-2,TRBV7-9
CASSYSSGTSLYEQYF,TRBJ2-7,TRBV6-5
CASSLSSGYETQYF,TRBJ2-5,TRBV27
CASSLGPNPIQQYF,TRBJ2-7,TRBV28
CASSYSTYNEQFF,TRBJ2-1,TRBV28
CASSLAPSTDTQYF,TRBJ2-3,TRBV5-6
CASSQDYGILGNTGELFF,TRBJ2-2,TRBV4-3
CASGPGLSYNEQFF,TRBJ2-1,TRBV25-1
CASRLGQHNEQFF,TRBJ2-1,TRBV6-5
CASSEQGWDLGFTEAFF,TRBJ1-1,TRBV6-1